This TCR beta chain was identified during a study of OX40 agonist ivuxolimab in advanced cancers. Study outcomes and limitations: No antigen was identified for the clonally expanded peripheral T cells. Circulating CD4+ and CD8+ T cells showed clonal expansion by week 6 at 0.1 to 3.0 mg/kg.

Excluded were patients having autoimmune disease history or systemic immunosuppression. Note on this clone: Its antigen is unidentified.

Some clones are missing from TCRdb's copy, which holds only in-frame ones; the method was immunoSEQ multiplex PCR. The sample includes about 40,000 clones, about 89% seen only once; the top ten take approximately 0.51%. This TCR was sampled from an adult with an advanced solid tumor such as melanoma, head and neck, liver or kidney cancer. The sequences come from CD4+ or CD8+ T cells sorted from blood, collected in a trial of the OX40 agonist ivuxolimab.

CDR3: CASSPSRQGPNSGNTIYF. CDR3 bases: TGTGCCAGCTCACCTTCTAGACAGGGCCCAAACTCTGGAAACACCATATATTTT. This chain joins TRBV18 and TRBJ1-3; 7 bases map to TRBD1. Per the germline V gene, CDR1 is KGHSH and CDR2 is LQKENI. The CDR3 sequence is 18 residues long. V gave up 3 bases and J gave up 0 bases; unmatched junction bases: 11.